This record looks at one TCR beta chain sequence and its context. The data were obtained in a study of shared clonotypes between healthy human individuals. It was at deep level that the assay was run. The protocol was immunoSEQ multiplex PCR, while the TCRdb copy is restricted to in-frame clones and leaves out a portion. There are about 2.3 million clones in the sample; around 90% occur only once, and around 0.38% lies in the top ten. Deletions cut 3 bases from V and 6 bases from J, with 9 bases between. This CDR3 is 11 amino acids long. Germline assignment: CDR1 GTSNPN and CDR2 SVGIG (reference sequence).

Specimen: naive CD4+ T cells from PBMCs. Subset reported: CD45RA+ positively selected. This chain links TRBV30 with TRBJ2-7; D call uncertain. This clonotype was sampled from a young man in good health. Some clones in this sample may be carry-over from other donors' samples. The CDR3 DNA is TGTGCCTGGAGCCCCAATGGCGAGCAGTACTTC. Translation gives CAWSPNGEQYF.